This T cell receptor beta chain was captured in a study of regulatory T cells in long-lasting Graves disease. This clonotype was observed a few times. Construction of TCR beta libraries relied on iRepertoire HTBI primers and on Arm-PCR targeting CDR3 regions. In TCRdb, the multiplex PCR reads were re-called with MiXCR into one record per CDR3 protein. Among 500,000 to 700,000 distinct CDR3 sequences, approximately 29% were seen once, and the ten largest hold roughly 40%. This sample's time point: persistent/refractory GD, antithyroid drugs over 5 years with positive TRAb. PBMC RNA was the source of the TCR library. Trimming left V 10 bases short and J 0 bases short, with 13 bases between. The CDR3 runs to 14 residues. CDR1 and CDR2 (germline): MNHEY, SMNVEV (reference sequence).

The chain recombines TRBV27 with TRBJ1-5; TRBD1 is a possible D gene (6 bases). The source was peripheral blood mononuclear cells (PBMCs), collected when the disease was refractory, from a patient treated with antithyroid drugs. The receptor was isolated from a female donor with Graves disease. The CDR3, as DNA: TGTGCCACCAAACAGGGTAGTAGCAATCAGCCCCAGCATTTT. Its protein product is CATKQGSSNQPQHF.